The entry below gives a single T cell receptor (beta chain) sequence along with its context. The CDR3 length is 14 residues. Germline V gene lookup returns CDR1 SQVTM and CDR2 ANQGSEA. V shed 4 bases and J shed 0 bases, with 11 bases lying between them. The entry originates in a study of blood T cell repertoires in COVID-19. Study-level background: Donors in the United States, Italy and Spain gave samples during acute or convalescent COVID-19. Sources were T cells, B-cell-depleted T cells, or PBMCs; the material itself was cDNA or gDNA.

In the authors' methods: Estimation of nucleated cell counts was performed using reference gene primer amplification. Repertoires were generated with immunoSEQ multiplex PCR, while TCRdb's copy carries only in-frame clones and drops some. That table furnishes V, J and clone size, whereas the DNA furnished D and trimming. Among 100,000 to 120,000 clones listed, 81% were seen once. This chain links TRBV29-1 with TRBJ2-3; D ambiguous. The sequence was collected from a man older than 75 with acute or convalescent COVID-19. Sequences were obtained from peripheral blood. The CDR3, as DNA: TGCAGCGTTGTTGAAATAGTAAGCACAGATACGCAGTATTTT. This translates into CSVVEIVSTDTQYF.